A single sample is the source of the 5 T cell receptor beta chains below, sequenced in a study of T-cell reconstitution after alpha-beta-depleted transplantation in children. Unique molecular identifiers were incorporated when the TCRbeta library was constructed. TCRdb reprocessed the PCR reads with MiXCR, giving one entry per CDR3 protein. The repertoire holds some 460,000 distinct CDR3 sequences, with 16% as singletons. Material: PBMCs, mostly from graft donor cells, obtained 360 days after TCRalphabeta/CD19-depleted stem cell transplant. The source is a boy under two years old who had a stem cell transplant for Wiskott-Aldrich syndrome, so the T cells may come from the graft donor.

This clonotype was seen more than once but under ten times. The gene calls are TRBV5-1 and TRBJ2-1; 8 nucleotides align to TRBD2. Germline values: CDR1 SGHRS, CDR2 YFSETQ. The J segment lost 7 bases and the V segment lost 2 bases, leaving 8 bases of the junction unmatched. The CDR3 is 15 residues long. Here the CDR3 reads CASSFGLAGENEQFF. The CDR3 DNA follows: TGCGCCAGCAGCTTCGGCCTAGCGGGCGAAAATGAGCAGTTCTTC.

There are a few counts of this clonotype. V is TRBV20-1 and J is TRBJ1-1, with 9 bases lining up with TRBD1. Germline trimming cut 0 bases from V and 3 bases from J; bases unmatched to any gene: 5. In germline, CDR1 is DFQATT, CDR2 SNEGSKA (reference sequence). The CDR3 extends over 15 amino acids. The CDR3 sequence: CSAREQGAGDTEAFF. CDR3 coding DNA: TGCAGTGCTAGAGAACAGGGGGCTGGCGACACTGAAGCTTTCTTT.

The rearrangement uses TRBV10-3 and TRBJ2-3, with 9 bases identical to TRBD2. V trimming: 4 bases; J trimming: 2 bases; junction bases outside the gene matches: 7. The CDR3 runs to 16 residues. Germline CDR1 is ENHRY and CDR2 is SYGVKD. CDR3 sequence reads: CAISGLGLAVTDTQYF. CDR3 in DNA: TGTGCCATCAGTGGCCTGGGACTAGCTGTCACAGATACGCAGTATTTT.

This clonotype was observed at least ten times. The CDR3 sequence is CASRLGHLNTEAFF. The DNA for the CDR3 is TGTGCCAGCCGCCTAGGACACCTGAACACTGAAGCTTTCTTT. The genes are TRBV12-3 or TRBV12-4 and TRBJ1-1, with a possible D match to TRBD1 (5 bases). The CDR3 length is 14 residues. The V end lost 8 bases, the J end lost 0 bases, and 13 bases lay between the germline ends.

This clonotype occurred many times. This chain uses TRBV10-3 with TRBJ2-1, with TRBD2 matching over 9 bases. Per germline, CDR1 ENHRY and CDR2 SYGVKD. This CDR3 spans 14 amino acids. V was clipped by 10 bases and J by 4 bases; unmatched bases: 8. CDR3 bases: TGTGCCACCTATAGCGGGGGCGGGTACAATGAGCAGTTCTTC. This translates into CATYSGGGYNEQFF.